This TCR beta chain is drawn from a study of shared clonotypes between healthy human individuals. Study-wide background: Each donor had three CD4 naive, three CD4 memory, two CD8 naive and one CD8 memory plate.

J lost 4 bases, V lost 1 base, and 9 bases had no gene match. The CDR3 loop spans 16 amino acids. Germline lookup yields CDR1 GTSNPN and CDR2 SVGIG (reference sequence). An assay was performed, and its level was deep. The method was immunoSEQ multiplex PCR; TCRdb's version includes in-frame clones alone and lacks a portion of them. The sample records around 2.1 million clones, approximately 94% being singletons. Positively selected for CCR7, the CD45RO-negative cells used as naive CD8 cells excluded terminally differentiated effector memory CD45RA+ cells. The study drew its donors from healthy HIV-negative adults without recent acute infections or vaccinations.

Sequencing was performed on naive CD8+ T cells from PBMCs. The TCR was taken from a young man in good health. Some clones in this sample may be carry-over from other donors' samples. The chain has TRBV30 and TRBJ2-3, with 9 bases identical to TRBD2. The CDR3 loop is CAWSELAGVWADTQYF. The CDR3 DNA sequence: TGTGCCTGGAGTGAATTAGCGGGAGTTTGGGCAGATACGCAGTATTTT. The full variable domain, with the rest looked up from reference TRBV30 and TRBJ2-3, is SQTIHQWPATLVQPVGSPLSLECTVEGTSNPNLYWYRQAAGRGLQLLFYSVGIGQISSEVPQNLSASRPQDRQFILSSKKLLLSDSGFYLCAWSELAGVWADTQYFGPGTRLTVL.